Detailed here is one T cell receptor beta chain. This clone was seen only once. Its specific antigen is unknown. No clone much larger than this one lies a single base away; base qualities are absent. The immunoSEQ hsTCRB assay version 4 in survey mode was used to sequence TCRbeta repertoires from genomic DNA. Genomic DNA was diluted to 7.5 to 10 ng/uL, and up to 1 ug per sample was used for TCRbeta sequencing. Per the original workflow: ImmunoSeq Analyzer 3.0 was used for analysis of TCRbeta data, and diversity was computed on productive nucleotide rearrangements. Using the Immunarch R package, the improved Chao index served to estimate lower-bound TCR diversity and the Gini coefficient served to estimate clonality. Different nucleotide rearrangements encoding the same CDR3beta amino acid sequence were counted as distinct clonotypes. TCRbeta sequences significantly enriched in antigen-responding cells relative to anti-CD3/anti-CD28-activated cells were identified by differential abundance analysis. GLIPH2 grouped TCRs by predicted peptide-MHC specificity, both within each participant and across combined participant data sets. TCRdb provides this immuneACCESS table in a form limited to in-frame rearrangements. Some clones are lacking; in checked studies, under half of them reflect an unresolved V gene, and why the rest are absent is not known. That table furnishes V, J and clone size, whereas the DNA furnished D and trimming. The sample includes tens of thousands of clones, with around 80% observed a single time. Of the sample, roughly 5% is held by the ten largest clones.

Including cysteine and phenylalanine, the CDR3 has 15 amino acids. The CDR3 DNA has 45 bases and is translated from base 1. The germline V gene provides CDR1 SNHLY and CDR2 FYNNEI. V loses 4 bases of germline sequence and J loses 1 base, and the interval between the two ends is 12 bases. The data derive from a study of persistence of HIV-infected CD4 T cells (dated by TCRdb to 2018 to 2021). Looking at the study overall: The study isolated CMV- and HIV-1 Gag-responding CD4+ T cells from ART-treated individuals to examine antigen-driven clonal expansion of HIV-1-infected cells. The median time participants had been on suppressive ART was about eight years. Peripheral blood samples of up to about 200 mL were taken at multiple time points, with the exception of a couple of participants who underwent leukapheresis at a single time point. Proviral sequencing was used to assess clonality among infected cells, whereas TCRbeta sequencing gauged the clonality of all cells within each sorted population. The TCR cluster analysis across participants included 8 participants for CMV and six or seven participants for Gag. General conclusions and limits of the study: TCRbeta richness in CMV- and Gag-responding cells was significantly lower than in anti-CD3/anti-CD28-responding cells; CMV-responding cells had higher oligoclonality than CD3/CD28-stimulated and Gag-responding cells. Antigen-responding cells were enriched for degenerate expanded CDR3beta sequences, which suggests convergent selection of CD4+ responses to CMV and Gag. A correlation was observed between TCR oligoclonality and proviral oligoclonality within the same sorted populations. Bulk TCR analyses could not be limited to the rare CMV-responding cells that actually contained HIV-1 proviruses. The study involved few individuals and tested only a limited range of antigens.

Interpreted using the paper, the treatment or condition label stands for: suppressive antiretroviral therapy. Lysates of CMV-infected fibroblasts at roughly 10 ug/mL were used to stimulate the cells. Memory CD4+ T cells that did not respond, being CD40L-negative, CD69-negative and CD45RO-high, were sorted as memory populations depleted of antigen-responding cells. HIV-1-infected adults in whom suppressive ART had been started during chronic infection were enrolled as participants. For at least 4 years, the participants' plasma HIV-1 RNA had been undetectable, below 50 copies/mL. To be included, a participant needed positive CMV serology and a CD4+ T cell count above 400 cells/uL. Before stimulation, PBMCs were isolated using density centrifugation and depleted of CD8+ T cells. For 15 to 20 hours, the CD8-depleted PBMCs were stimulated with anti-CD28/CD49d costimulation, a CD40-blocking antibody, and enfuvirtide to prevent new infections. Cell sorting was done on a Beckman Coulter MoFlo Legacy or XDP sorter, and dead cells were excluded with propidium iodide. The QIAamp DNA Mini Kit was used for genomic DNA extraction from samples above one million cells, and the Quick-DNA Microprep Kit was used otherwise.

The V and J genes are TRBV2 and TRBJ2-3; 6 matching bases give a weak D call of TRBD2. This TCR was recovered from an adult man with HIV who was CMV-seropositive. The source was CD4+ T cells sorted from PBMCs after approximately 19-hour stimulation, collected from a patient who received antiretroviral therapy. The cell subset or site label, as the study defines it: CD40L-CD69- CD45RO-high memory CD4 T cells not responding to CMV lysate. The DNA sequence follows: TGTGCCAGCAGTGGGTCGACTAGTCGCACAGATACGCAGTATTTT. Translation gives CASSGSTSRTDTQYF. With all but the CDR3 taken from the reference TRBV2 and TRBJ2-3 genes, the full variable domain is: EPEVTQTPSHQVTQMGQEVILRCVPISNHLYFYWYRQILGQKVEFLVSFYNNEISEKSEIFDDQFSVERPDGSNFTLKIRSTKLEDSAMYFCASSGSTSRTDTQYFGPGTRLTVL.